These 28 T cell receptor beta chains came from one sample sequenced in a study of T cells in Graves' hyperthyroidism and ophthalmopathy. From RNA transcripts, TCR beta CDR3 regions were amplified. The study used the HTBI primer set for a first-round RT-PCR of the TCR CDR3. TCRdb re-derived calls from the multiplex PCR reads in MiXCR, one entry per CDR3 protein. Seen here are 490,000 or so distinct CDR3 sequences, 15% to 20% observed once, and the top ten hold 25% to 30%. Input material: blood. The receptors here all came from a woman aged 30 to 39 with Graves' ophthalmopathy.

This clonotype has ten or more counts. This chain joins TRBV5-1 and TRBJ2-1; D perhaps matches TRBD1 (5 bases). V shed 0 bases and J shed 2 bases, with 9 bases lying between them. Per the germline V gene, CDR1 is SGHRS and CDR2 is YFSETQ. CDR3 length: 15 residues. DNA of the CDR3: TGCGCCAGCAGCTTGGTTCCAGGGCCCTACAATGAGCAGTTCTTC. Protein product: CASSLVPGPYNEQFF.

This clonotype occurred a few times. This chain links TRBV7-3 with TRBJ1-1, with D uncertain. V was trimmed by 0 bases and J by 7 bases, leaving 6 bases between them. This CDR3 is built from 12 residues. Germline CDR1 SGHTA, CDR2 FQGTGA. The CDR3 reads CASSLTGYEAFF. Here the CDR3 DNA reads TGTGCCAGCAGCTTAACGGGATATGAAGCTTTCTTT.

This clonotype was counted at least ten times. The chain joins TRBV27 to TRBJ1-1; 7 bases agree with TRBD1. CDR1 MNHEY and CDR2 SMNVEV come from the germline V gene (reference sequence). V gave up 5 bases and J gave up 4 bases; unmatched junction bases: 10. The CDR3 spans 15 residues. The CDR3 loop reads CASSVLTGSATEAFF. CDR3 nucleotides: TGTGCCAGCAGTGTACTGACAGGGTCGGCCACTGAAGCTTTCTTT.

Concerning this clonotype itself: Being one base from a much bigger clone, this may be a read error. This chain links TRBV2 with TRBJ1-1; 7 bases align to TRBD1. Germline trimming cut 6 bases from V and 3 bases from J; bases unmatched to any gene: 4. Germline V lookup: CDR1 SNHLY, CDR2 FYNNEI. This CDR3 comprises 13 residues. The CDR3 DNA follows: TGTGCCAGCAGAGACAGGGAGGACACTGAAGCTTTCTTT. This codes for CASRDREDTEAFF.

This clonotype was recorded a few times. The genes are TRBV29-1 and TRBJ2-7; no definite D call. V shed 1 base and J shed 0 bases, with 7 bases lying between them. The germline V gene encodes CDR1 SQVTM and CDR2 ANQGSEA. The CDR3 is 13 amino acids. CDR3 coding DNA: TGCAGCGTTGAAGTACCTAGCTCCTACGAGCAGTACTTC. Translating it yields CSVEVPSSYEQYF.

In this sample, this clonotype turned up a few times. The chain employs TRBV15 and TRBJ2-1, with 8 bases matching TRBD2. J was trimmed by 9 bases and V by 0 bases; bases with no gene match: 4. The CDR3 has 14 residues. Germline V gene lookup returns CDR1 LNHNV and CDR2 YYDKDF (reference sequence). The DNA for the CDR3 is TGTGCCACCAGCAGAGATTCGGGGGGGGGTGAGCAGTTCTTC. Its translation: CATSRDSGGGEQFF.

This clonotype has ten or more counts. The rearrangement links TRBV30 to TRBJ2-4; TRBD2 matches at 14 bases. The CDR3 is made up of 18 amino acids. The trim removed 8 bases at V and 6 bases at J, leaving 18 bases unmatched. Germline V lookup: CDR1 GTSNPN, CDR2 SVGIG (reference sequence). The CDR3 loop reads CALEVPPGLAGARNIQYF. CDR3 nucleotides: TGTGCCCTGGAAGTCCCACCGGGACTAGCGGGAGCGAGAAACATTCAGTACTTC.

The V and J genes are TRBV12-3 or TRBV12-4 and TRBJ2-1; no firm D call. This CDR3 is built from 14 residues. The V end was cut by 2 bases, the J end by 4 bases, with 9 bases between. In DNA form, the CDR3 reads TGTGCCAGCAGTTTAAGGTCGGTGTACAATGAGCAGTTCTTC. This translates into CASSLRSVYNEQFF.

This clonotype came up many times. The chain combines TRBV3-2 with TRBJ2-7; no check of the table's D call, TRBD2, against the DNA was made. TRBV3-2 is a listed pseudogene. CDR3 length equals 15 residues. The DNA for the CDR3 is TGTGCCAGCAGCCCCCTGAAGCGGGACGGGTACGAGCAGTACTTC. Residues: CASSPLKRDGYEQYF.

This clonotype has ten or more counts. The CDR3: CASSNGGGVNEQFF. Written as DNA, the CDR3 is TGTGCCAGCAGTAACGGGGGAGGGGTTAATGAGCAGTTCTTC. The chain joins TRBV12-3 or TRBV12-4 to TRBJ2-1; 7 nucleotides agree with TRBD2. V was pared by 5 bases and J by 7 bases, with 8 bases of the junction left unmatched. The length of the CDR3 is 14 residues.

In its sample, this clonotype was seen a few times. The CDR3 DNA is TGTGCCAGCAGCCGGCGGACTAGCGGGAGGGCCGCAGATACGCAGTATTTT. Its protein product is CASSRRTSGRAADTQYF. The chain couples TRBV3-1 to TRBJ2-3; TRBD2 matches 15 bases. The CDR3 has 17 amino acids. The germline gives CDR1 LGHDT, CDR2 YNNKEL (reference sequence). V shed 4 bases, J shed 4 bases, and the junction held 6 bases outside the gene matches.

This rearrangement joins TRBV28 to TRBJ2-5; a possible D gene is TRBD1 (6 bases). CDR3 length equals 15 residues. V gave up 6 bases and J gave up 0 bases, with 14 bases separating them. From germline, CDR1 is MDHEN and CDR2 SYDVKM. The CDR3 nucleotides read TGTGCCAGCAGCGGACAGAGAGAGTACCAAGAGACCCAGTACTTC. Amino acid sequence: CASSGQREYQETQYF.

The chain joins TRBV29-1 to TRBJ2-3, with D possibly being TRBD2 (6 bases). The V gene lost 2 bases and the J gene lost 5 bases, with 8 bases spanning the gap. Germline loops: CDR1 SQVTM, CDR2 ANQGSEA. The CDR3 spans 12 residues. CDR3: CSVELGLDTQYF. CDR3 DNA sequence: TGCAGCGTTGAATTGGGACTAGATACGCAGTATTTT.

This clonotype was picked up many times. The V gene is TRBV5-5, the J gene TRBJ2-1; the D is unclear. CDR3 length: 15 amino acids. From germline, CDR1 is SGHKS and CDR2 YYEKEE (reference sequence). Trimming removed 2 bases at V and 4 bases at J, with 13 bases between. CDR3 in DNA: TGTGCCAGCAGCTTAAATGGCCTCCCTTACAATGAGCAGTTCTTC. Its protein is CASSLNGLPYNEQFF.

This clonotype was observed many times. The rearrangement links TRBV19 to TRBJ2-7; D perhaps matches TRBD1 (6 bases). V was cut by 4 bases and J by 5 bases, with 12 bases left in between. CDR3 size: 13 residues. Per the germline V gene, CDR1 is LNHDA and CDR2 is SQIVND (reference sequence). As DNA, the CDR3 is TGTGCCAGTAGTAACAACAGGGAACACGAGCAGTACTTC. Its protein is CASSNNREHEQYF. Combining the CDR3 with reference TRBV19 and TRBJ2-7 gives the whole variable domain DGGITQSPKYLFRKEGQNVTLSCEQNLNHDAMYWYRQDPGQGLRLIYYSQIVNDFQKGDIAEGYSVSREKKESFPLTVTSAQKNPTAFYLCASSNNREHEQYFGPGTRLTVT.

This clonotype was recorded a few times. J is TRBJ2-7 and V is TRBV9; D unclear. Germline V lookup: CDR1 SGDLS, CDR2 YYNGEE. The CDR3 runs 15 residues. V was trimmed by 3 bases and J by 2 bases, leaving 15 bases between them. CDR3 in DNA: TGTGCCAGCAGCGCCAGCCCCACAGTTACCTACGAGCAGTACTTC. This codes for CASSASPTVTYEQYF. Together with reference TRBV9 and TRBJ2-7, the CDR3 gives the full variable domain: DSGVTQTPKHLITATGQRVTLRCSPRSGDLSVYWYQQSLDQGLQFLIQYYNGEERAKGNILERFSAQQFPDLHSELNLSSLELGDSALYFCASSASPTVTYEQYFGPGTRLTVT.

This clonotype turned up a few times. A single base separates this from a much larger clone, so it may be a read error. The chain is built from TRBV28 and TRBJ2-7; 8 bases agree with TRBD2. J was trimmed by 2 bases and V by 4 bases; bases with no gene match: 10. In germline, CDR1 is MDHEN, CDR2 SYDVKM. The CDR3 totals 16 residues. Here the CDR3 reads CASSSHPGGGTYEQYF. The CDR3 nucleotides are TGTGCCAGCAGTTCCCACCCCGGGGGGGGTACCTACGAGCAGTACTTC.

Concerning this clonotype itself: A much more abundant neighbour one base away suggests this may be a read error. This chain connects TRBV28 to TRBJ2-5; D might be TRBD1 or TRBD2, each matching 5 bases. The end of the DNA fits TRBJ2-1 better, so the J call may be wrong. This CDR3 has 13 residues. Germline V CDR1 and CDR2: MDHEN, SYDVKM. CDR3 bases: TGTGCCAGCAGTGAGGGGTTCGCGGAGACCCAGTTCTTC. This sequence encodes CASSEGFAETQFF.

The chain combines TRBV6-1 with TRBJ2-1; tentative D call: TRBD1 (6 bases). Germline loops: CDR1 MNHNS, CDR2 SASEGT. Between the trimmed V and J ends, which lost 11 bases and 4 bases, there was a span of 15 bases. The length of the CDR3 is 13 residues. The CDR3, as DNA: TGTGCCGCATCGAGGACAGAATACAATGAGCAGTTCTTC. As protein: CAASRTEYNEQFF.

This clonotype was counted many times. The chain couples TRBV5-1 to TRBJ2-7; 13 bases line up with TRBD2. The germline V gene has CDR1 SGHRS and CDR2 YFSETQ. The CDR3 has 17 residues. V was pared by 3 bases and J by 3 bases, with 9 bases of the junction left unmatched. The CDR3 sequence: CASSSGLAGEKIYEQYF. DNA of the CDR3: TGCGCCAGCAGCTCTGGACTAGCGGGAGAAAAGATCTACGAGCAGTACTTC.

This clonotype was found many times. This rearrangement joins TRBV20-1 to TRBJ2-3; D is ambiguous. V lost 7 bases and J lost 0, with 17 bases in between. Germline lookup yields CDR1 DFQATT and CDR2 SNEGSKA (reference sequence). There are 15 residues in the CDR3. The CDR3 DNA reads TGCAGTGTCCTTAGGCCGTCAGATAGCACAGATACGCAGTATTTT. It specifies CSVLRPSDSTDTQYF.

In its sample, this clonotype was seen a few times. The chain is built from TRBV18 and TRBJ2-1; 10 bases map to TRBD2. This CDR3 has 16 amino acids. V shed 0 bases and J 9 bases; nucleotides not matched to a gene: 8. From germline, CDR1 is KGHSH and CDR2 LQKENI. CDR3: CASSPPSSGRAGEQFF. In DNA form, the CDR3 reads TGTGCCAGCTCACCACCGTCCAGCGGGAGGGCCGGTGAGCAGTTCTTC.

Note on this clonotype: Possible read error: a much larger clone is one base away. The chain joins TRBV20-1 to TRBJ2-7; TRBD2 matches at 7 bases. CDR1 is DFQATT, CDR2 SNEGSKA, per germline (reference sequence). V shed 5 bases, J shed 3 bases, and the junction held 10 bases outside the gene matches. The CDR3 is made up of 14 amino acids. CDR3 residues: CSADTTSVSYEQYF. The CDR3 DNA reads TGCAGTGCTGATACAACTAGCGTGAGCTACGAGCAGTACTTC.

This clonotype has a count of ten or more. The rearrangement joins TRBV5-8 to TRBJ2-3, with 14 bases aligning to TRBD2. J gave up 2 bases and V 4 bases, and 9 bases lay outside the gene matches. Germline CDR1 is SGHTS and CDR2 is YDEGEE. CDR3 length: 18 residues. CDR3 coding DNA: TGTGCCAGCAGCACGTCCGGGACTAGCGGGAGTTTCACAGATACGCAGTATTTT. Encoded protein: CASSTSGTSGSFTDTQYF. Filled out from reference TRBV5-8 and TRBJ2-3, the complete variable domain reads EAGVTQSPTHLIKTRGQQATLRCSPISGHTSVYWYQQALGLGLQFLLWYDEGEERNRGNFPPRFSGRQFPNYSSELNVNALELEDSALYLCASSTSGTSGSFTDTQYFGPGTRLTVL.

This clonotype was picked up a small number of times. CDR3 nucleotide sequence: TGTGCCAGTGGACCCATAGGATCCTACGAGCAGTACTTC. Translated, it gives CASGPIGSYEQYF. This chain uses TRBV27 with TRBJ2-7; D unresolved. Germline V gene data show CDR1 as MNHEY and CDR2 as SMNVEV (reference sequence). Trimming left V 9 bases short and J 1 base short, with 13 bases between. There are 13 residues in the CDR3.

This clonotype was observed a few times. The V call is TRBV10-3, the J call TRBJ1-5; 7 nucleotides align to TRBD1. V shed 8 bases, J shed 5 bases, and the junction held 6 bases outside the gene matches. The germline V gene has CDR1 ENHRY and CDR2 SYGVKD. This CDR3 is 13 amino acids long. For the CDR3, the DNA is TGTGCCATCGGACAGGCGAAGGATCAGCCCCAGCATTTT. Translated, it gives CAIGQAKDQPQHF.

This clonotype was counted ten times or more. The V call is TRBV20-1, the J call TRBJ2-3; 12 bases fit TRBD2. The CDR3 is 15 amino acids. Unmatched junction bases numbered 7, after V lost 3 bases and J lost 6 bases. Germline values: CDR1 DFQATT, CDR2 SNEGSKA (reference sequence). DNA of the CDR3: TGCAGTGCTAGTCAGCTAGCGGGAGGGCGGGATACGCAGTATTTT. Residues: CSASQLAGGRDTQYF.

The V gene is TRBV29-1, the J gene TRBJ1-2; TRBD1 might be the D (6 bases). Germline V gives CDR1 SQVTM, CDR2 ANQGSEA. The CDR3 covers 12 residues. V dropped 3 bases and J dropped 8 bases, with 13 bases sitting between them. CDR3 nucleotides: TGCAGCGTTGAGGAACAGGGCCGGGGCTACACCTTC. It codes for CSVEEQGRGYTF.